The rows below give T cell receptor beta chains drawn from one sample of a study of vaccination and CD4 T cells after COVID-19. TCRdb processed the PCR reads anew with MiXCR; each CDR3 protein has one entry. The table has about 20,000 distinct CDR3 sequences, roughly 36% seen once; the top ten hold less than 3%. These receptors lack a known antigen. The input for sequencing was CD4+ T cells from blood, cultured in vitro, taken about 7 months after SARS-CoV-2 vaccination. The receptors stem from a human donor who had recovered from COVID-19. CDR3s include the opening cysteine and the closing phenylalanine or tryptophan. Each record gives: clone size, V gene, D gene, J gene, CDR3 protein, CDR3 DNA. The D gene is left open where the match is weak. Some rows mark clone size as missing; the rest say once, few, many or name a class of expanded clone.

.	TRBV20-1	TRBD2	TRBJ2-1	CSARLGLAGSYNEQFF	TGCAGTGCTAGACTTGGACTAGCGGGCTCCTACAATGAGCAGTTCTTC
large	TRBV27	.	TRBJ1-6	CASRRRLINSPLHF	TGTGCCAGCAGAAGGCGACTGATTAATTCACCCCTCCACTTT
.	TRBV11-1	.	TRBJ2-3	CASRRGLLTDTQYF	TGTGCCAGCAGACGAGGACTACTCACAGATACGCAGTATTTT
.	TRBV6-5	TRBD2	TRBJ2-1	CASSYSGLAGTGKQFF	TGTGCCAGCAGTTACTCTGGACTAGCGGGTACCGGGAAGCAGTTCTTC
.	TRBV10-2	TRBD1	TRBJ2-6	CASSGGQAASGANVLTF	TGCGCCAGCAGTGGGGGACAGGCAGCCTCTGGGGCCAACGTCCTGACTTTC
.	TRBV20-1	.	TRBJ2-3	CSARPPGSLQDTQYF	TGCAGTGCTAGACCCCCGGGATCTCTACAGGATACGCAGTATTTT
.	TRBV28	.	TRBJ2-4	CASTPGGGQAKNIQYF	TGTGCCAGCACCCCTGGGGGAGGTCAAGCCAAAAACATTCAGTACTTC
.	TRBV29-1	.	TRBJ1-1	CSVPGPLGTEAFF	TGCAGCGTTCCGGGCCCTTTGGGCACTGAAGCTTTCTTT
few	TRBV6-1	.	TRBJ1-2	CASSSPYGDGYTF	TGTGCCAGCAGCTCGCCGTACGGGGACGGCTACACCTTC
.	TRBV5-1	TRBD1	TRBJ2-1	CASTRTGLGDEQFF	TGCGCCAGCACTCGGACAGGGCTTGGGGATGAGCAGTTCTTC
few	TRBV12-3/TRBV12-4	.	TRBJ2-5	CASSFGDNGKETQYF	TGTGCCAGCAGTTTTGGTGACAATGGGAAAGAGACCCAGTACTTC
.	TRBV7-6	TRBD2	TRBJ2-3	CASSSTSGRDTQYF	TGTGCCAGCAGCTCAACTAGCGGGAGAGATACGCAGTATTTT
.	TRBV2	TRBD2	TRBJ2-1	CASSDGSGSRDEQFF	TGTGCCAGCAGTGATGGTAGCGGGAGTAGGGATGAGCAGTTCTTC
.	TRBV6-5	.	TRBJ1-5	CASSYRGGQNQPQHF	TGTGCCAGCAGTTACAGGGGAGGGCAAAATCAGCCCCAGCATTTT
.	TRBV20-1	.	TRBJ2-1	CSALGVGTNEQFF	TGCAGTGCTTTAGGAGTGGGGACGAATGAGCAGTTCTTC
few	TRBV7-2	.	TRBJ2-7	CASSSSRGAPYEQYF	TGTGCCAGCAGCTCATCCAGGGGGGCCCCCTACGAGCAGTACTTC
medium-sized	TRBV15	.	TRBJ1-1	CATSRGKWTEAFF	TGTGCCACCAGCAGAGGGAAGTGGACTGAAGCTTTCTTT
.	TRBV27	TRBD1	TRBJ1-1	CASSWDRGLRTEAFF	TGTGCCAGCAGCTGGGACAGGGGCTTAAGGACTGAAGCTTTCTTT
.	TRBV6-2/TRBV6-3	.	TRBJ2-7	CASSTPASYEQYF	TGTGCCAGCAGTACCCCCGCTTCCTACGAGCAGTACTTC
few	TRBV7-3	.	TRBJ2-1	CASSSSGAGEQFF	.
.	TRBV19	.	TRBJ2-7	CASSDRGYEQYF	TGTGCCAGTAGTGACCGGGGCTACGAGCAGTACTTC
few	TRBV10-3	.	TRBJ2-5	CAIRAGPEETQYF	TGTGCCATCAGGGCAGGGCCGGAAGAGACCCAGTACTTC
.	TRBV10-3	TRBD1	TRBJ2-3	CAISEWAGGLSDTQYF	TGTGCCATCAGTGAGTGGGCAGGGGGCCTGTCTGATACGCAGTATTTT
.	TRBV2	TRBD1	TRBJ2-7	CASRGDRERWGEQYF	TGTGCCAGCAGGGGGGACAGGGAGCGTTGGGGCGAGCAGTACTTC
.	TRBV6-2/TRBV6-3	.	TRBJ2-5	CASSYPGVRQETQYF	TGTGCCAGCAGTTACCCCGGGGTTCGACAAGAGACCCAGTACTTC
.	TRBV10-2	.	TRBJ1-1	CASGGNTEAFF	TGCGCCAGCGGCGGTAACACTGAAGCTTTCTTT
.	TRBV18	TRBD1	TRBJ2-2	CASSPGTGPRELFF	TGTGCCAGCTCACCAGGGACAGGGCCTCGGGAGCTGTTTTTT
.	TRBV6-5	TRBD2	TRBJ2-5	CASSSGLAVYQETQYF	TGTGCCAGCAGTTCGGGACTAGCGGTTTACCAAGAGACCCAGTACTTC
.	TRBV20-1	.	TRBJ1-2	CSAIEGLGESGYTF	TGCAGTGCTATCGAGGGCCTGGGAGAATCTGGCTACACCTTC
.	TRBV18	TRBD2	TRBJ2-7	CASSPSGGDSYEQYF	TGTGCCAGCTCACCGAGCGGGGGGGACTCCTACGAGCAGTACTTC
few	TRBV27	.	TRBJ2-2	CASSRPGPHSGELFF	TGTGCCAGCAGTCGACCGGGACCCCATTCCGGGGAGCTGTTTTTT
.	TRBV24-1	TRBD1	TRBJ1-5	CATSDSRQGAGNQPQHF	TGTGCCACCAGTGATTCGAGACAGGGGGCGGGGAATCAGCCCCAGCATTTT
.	TRBV28	TRBD2	TRBJ2-7	CASSPSGRGYEQYF	TGTGCCAGCAGTCCTAGCGGGAGAGGATACGAGCAGTACTTC
.	TRBV20-1	TRBD2	TRBJ2-7	CSARVAGAAYEQYF	TGCAGTGCGAGGGTGGCGGGAGCGGCCTACGAGCAGTACTTC
.	TRBV20-1	.	TRBJ2-2	CSAGGAAGPVGELFF	TGCAGTGCTGGAGGCGCAGCGGGCCCGGTCGGGGAGCTGTTTTTT